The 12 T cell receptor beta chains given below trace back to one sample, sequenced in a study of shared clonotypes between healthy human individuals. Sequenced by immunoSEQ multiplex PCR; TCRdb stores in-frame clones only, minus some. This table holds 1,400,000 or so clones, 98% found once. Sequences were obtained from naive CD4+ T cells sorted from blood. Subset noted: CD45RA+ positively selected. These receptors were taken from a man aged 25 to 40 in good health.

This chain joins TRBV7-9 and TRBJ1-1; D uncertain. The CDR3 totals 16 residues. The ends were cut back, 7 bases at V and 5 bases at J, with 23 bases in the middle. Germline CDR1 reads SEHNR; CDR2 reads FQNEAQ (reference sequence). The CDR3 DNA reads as TGTGCCAGCACCCCTTACGGGAAGGAGGGCGGGACTGAAGCTTTCTTT. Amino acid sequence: CASTPYGKEGGTEAFF.

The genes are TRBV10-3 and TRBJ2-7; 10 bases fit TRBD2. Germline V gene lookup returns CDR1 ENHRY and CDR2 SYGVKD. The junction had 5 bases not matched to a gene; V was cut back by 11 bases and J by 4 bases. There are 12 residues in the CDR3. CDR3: CAASSGSYEQYF. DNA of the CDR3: TGTGCCGCATCTAGCGGGAGTTACGAGCAGTACTTC.

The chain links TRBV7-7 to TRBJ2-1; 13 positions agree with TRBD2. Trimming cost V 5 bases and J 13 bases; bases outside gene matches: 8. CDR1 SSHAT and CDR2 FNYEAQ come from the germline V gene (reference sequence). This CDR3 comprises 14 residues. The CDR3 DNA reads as TGTGCCAGCAGCCCGGGACTAGCGGGAAGAAAACAGTTCTTC. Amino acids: CASSPGLAGRKQFF. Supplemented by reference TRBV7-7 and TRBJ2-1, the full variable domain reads GAGVSQSPRYKVTKRGQDVTLRCDPISSHATLYWYQQALGQGPEFLTYFNYEAQPDKSGLPSDRFSAERPEGSISTLTIQRTEQRDSAMYRCASSPGLAGRKQFFGPGTRLTVL.

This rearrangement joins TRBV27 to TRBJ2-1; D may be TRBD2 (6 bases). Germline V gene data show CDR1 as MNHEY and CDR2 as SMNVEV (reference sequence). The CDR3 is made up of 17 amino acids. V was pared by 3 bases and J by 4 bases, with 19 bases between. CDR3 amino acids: CASSLLGGPNSYNEQFF. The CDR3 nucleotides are TGTGCCAGCAGTTTGTTAGGAGGGCCCAATAGTTACAATGAGCAGTTCTTC.

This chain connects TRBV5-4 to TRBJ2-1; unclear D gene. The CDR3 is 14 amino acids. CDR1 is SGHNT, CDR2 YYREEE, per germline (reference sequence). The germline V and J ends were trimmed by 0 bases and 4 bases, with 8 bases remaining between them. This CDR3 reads CASSLAGLYNEQFF. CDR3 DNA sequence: TGTGCCAGCAGCTTGGCCGGTCTGTACAATGAGCAGTTCTTC.

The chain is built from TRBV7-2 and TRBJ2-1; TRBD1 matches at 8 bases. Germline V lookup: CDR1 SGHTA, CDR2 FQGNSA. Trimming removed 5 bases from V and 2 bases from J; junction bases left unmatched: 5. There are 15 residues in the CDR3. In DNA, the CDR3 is TGTGCCAGCAGCACCCCGGGACAGGCCTACAATGAGCAGTTCTTC. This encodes CASSTPGQAYNEQFF.

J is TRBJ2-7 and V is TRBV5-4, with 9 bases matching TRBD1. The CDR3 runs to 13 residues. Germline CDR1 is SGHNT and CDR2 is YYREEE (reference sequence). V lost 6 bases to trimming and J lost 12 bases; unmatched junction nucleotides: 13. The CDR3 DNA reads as TGTGCCAGCAACCTCCCGGGACAGGGCTTGTGGTACTTC. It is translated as CASNLPGQGLWYF.

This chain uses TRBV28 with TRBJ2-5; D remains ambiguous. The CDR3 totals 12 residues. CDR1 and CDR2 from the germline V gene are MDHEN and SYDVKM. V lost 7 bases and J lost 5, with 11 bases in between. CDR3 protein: CASTENGETQYF. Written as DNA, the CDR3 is TGTGCCAGCACCGAGAATGGGGAGACCCAGTACTTC.

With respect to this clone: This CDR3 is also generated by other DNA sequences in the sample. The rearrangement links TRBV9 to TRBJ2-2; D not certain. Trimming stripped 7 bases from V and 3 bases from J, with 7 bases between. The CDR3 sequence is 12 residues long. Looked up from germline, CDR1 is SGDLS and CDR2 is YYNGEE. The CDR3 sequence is CASSGDTGELFF. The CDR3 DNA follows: TGTGCCAGCTCAGGAGACACCGGGGAGCTGTTTTTT. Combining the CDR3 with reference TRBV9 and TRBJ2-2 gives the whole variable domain DSGVTQTPKHLITATGQRVTLRCSPRSGDLSVYWYQQSLDQGLQFLIQYYNGEERAKGNILERFSAQQFPDLHSELNLSSLELGDSALYFCASSGDTGELFFGEGSRLTVL.

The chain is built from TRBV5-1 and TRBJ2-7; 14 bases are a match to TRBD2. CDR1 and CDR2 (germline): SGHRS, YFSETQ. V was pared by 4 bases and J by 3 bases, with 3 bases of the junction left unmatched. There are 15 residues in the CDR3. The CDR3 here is CASSAGLAGVYEQYF. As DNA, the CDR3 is TGCGCCAGCAGCGCGGGACTAGCGGGAGTCTACGAGCAGTACTTC.

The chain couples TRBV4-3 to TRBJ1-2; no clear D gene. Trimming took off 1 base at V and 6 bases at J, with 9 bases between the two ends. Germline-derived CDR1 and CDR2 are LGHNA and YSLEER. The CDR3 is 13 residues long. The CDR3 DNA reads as TGCGCCAGCAGCCAAGGGCGCGGGGATGGCTACACCTTC. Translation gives CASSQGRGDGYTF.

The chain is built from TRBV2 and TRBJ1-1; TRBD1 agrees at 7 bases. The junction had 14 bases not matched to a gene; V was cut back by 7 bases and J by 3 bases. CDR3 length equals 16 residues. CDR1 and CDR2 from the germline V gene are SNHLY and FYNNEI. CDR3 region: CASNRRGTDIHTEAFF. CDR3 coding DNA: TGTGCCAGCAACAGAAGGGGGACAGATATACACACTGAAGCTTTCTTT.